The rows below give T cell receptor beta chains drawn from one sample of a study of CD8 T cells in Susac syndrome. TCRdb itself ran the immunoSEQ multiplex PCR reads through MiXCR, one entry per CDR3 protein. The sample holds approximately 300,000 distinct CDR3 sequences; over 75% are singletons and the top ten take about 0.22%. The material sequenced was CD8+ T cells from PBMCs. These receptors all come from a human donor with multiple sclerosis. The CDR3 runs from the conserved cysteine through the conserved F or W.

J gene,V gene,CDR3 length,CDR3 protein
TRBJ1-5,TRBV30,13,CAWSVTGGRPQHF
TRBJ2-3,TRBV28,13,CASRGGPKDTQYF
TRBJ2-1,TRBV5-1,14,CASSQSGAYNEQFF
TRBJ1-1,TRBV6-5,12,CASSYWLSEAFF
TRBJ2-4,TRBV6-5,12,CASSGGSNIQYF
TRBJ2-2,TRBV24-1,13,CATNEASPGELFF
TRBJ2-7,TRBV19,14,CASSIVGASYEQYF
TRBJ2-5,TRBV6-5,19,CASSYSPKWLEGFEETQYF
TRBJ1-2,TRBV5-6,16,CASSLGTPQSNYGYTF
TRBJ2-7,TRBV7-2,15,CASSLVAGALYEQYF
TRBJ2-3,TRBV7-9,15,CASSDFLERRDTQYF
TRBJ1-2,TRBV7-2,16,CASSISRRLPGYGYTF
TRBJ2-5,TRBV27,15,CASRALAGARETQYF
TRBJ2-2,TRBV7-7,20,CASSPNPGLAGGPGTGELFF
TRBJ2-3,TRBV28,14,CASSLDRGLDTQYF
TRBJ2-7,TRBV4-3,15,CASSQGGLGPYEQYF
TRBJ2-7,TRBV6-2/TRBV6-3,14,CASSYLQGLYEQYF
TRBJ2-1,TRBV2,12,CASRLAPNEQFF
TRBJ2-7,TRBV30,16,CAWSARGQGPSYEQYF
TRBJ1-5,TRBV5-6,17,CASSFRTGAGGNQPQHF
TRBJ2-5,TRBV6-1,17,CASSNPGLASLQETQYF
TRBJ1-4,TRBV30,16,CAWSDRPDMRDEKLFF
TRBJ2-2,TRBV7-9,12,CASSWPSGELFF
TRBJ1-1,TRBV7-9,17,CASSPPLGRATSTEAFF
TRBJ1-1,TRBV6-5,14,CASSYKRGNTEAFF
TRBJ2-1,TRBV2,14,CASSGGGLYNEQFF
TRBJ2-7,TRBV6-5,13,CASSYSGLGEQYF
TRBJ1-1,TRBV5-6,14,CASSLVYGNTEAFF
TRBJ2-7,TRBV28,13,CASTYGFSCEQYF
TRBJ2-6,TRBV20-1,20,CSARDSSTSGRASGANVLTF
TRBJ2-1,TRBV20-1,19,CSARHGQGPRPSSYNEQFF
TRBJ2-7,TRBV6-5,15,CASSYSGTSGYEQYF
TRBJ2-1,TRBV12-3/TRBV12-4,14,CASMGPNSYNEQFF
TRBJ2-7,TRBV6-5,15,CASSYGLGGSYEQYF
TRBJ1-5,TRBV19,13,CASSQWVNQPQHF
TRBJ2-3,TRBV4-1,14,CASSLSASTDTQYF
TRBJ2-7,TRBV7-3,14,CASSYQGDCHEQYF
TRBJ2-7,TRBV10-3,14,CAISGPGRAYEQYF
TRBJ2-7,TRBV29-1,13,CSTGTGGKNEQYF
TRBJ1-1,TRBV4-2,14,CASNSKGGDTEAFF
TRBJ2-7,TRBV28,15,CASSLPERSSYGQYF
TRBJ2-3,TRBV12-3/TRBV12-4,16,CASRGVGLAGTDTQYF
TRBJ2-5,TRBV4-3,15,CASSQEDSGWETQYF
TRBJ2-5,TRBV29-1,12,CSVVTAQETQYF